The sequence of this TCR beta chain was determined in a study of blood T cells in healthy people across ages. Study-wide results and caveats: Naive and antigen-experienced cells could not be conclusively compared, given unsorted PBMCs. Across the age range, TCR beta diversity per million T cells fell in a roughly linear way.

V was pared by 2 bases and J by 3 bases, with 9 bases of the junction left unmatched. Germline lookup yields CDR1 WNHNN and CDR2 SYGVQD (reference sequence). The CDR3 has 16 amino acids. Only one count was recorded for this clonotype. The antigen is not known. The authors isolated at least 6.5 million PBMCs per sample. A second roughly 7 to 11 cycle PCR used barcoded and J-beta primers. TCRdb used MiXCR to reprocess the 5' RACE reads, holding one entry per CDR3 protein. The sample shows over a million distinct CDR3 sequences, approximately 42% of them seen only once. The chain recombines TRBV10-1 with TRBJ2-7; 8 bases map to TRBD1. This receptor was identified in a woman under 30 in good health. Sequencing was done on a sample of blood. The CDR3 protein is CASSEPIPGQDYEQYF. As DNA, the CDR3 is TGCGCCAGCAGTGAGCCGATTCCGGGACAGGACTACGAGCAGTACTTC.